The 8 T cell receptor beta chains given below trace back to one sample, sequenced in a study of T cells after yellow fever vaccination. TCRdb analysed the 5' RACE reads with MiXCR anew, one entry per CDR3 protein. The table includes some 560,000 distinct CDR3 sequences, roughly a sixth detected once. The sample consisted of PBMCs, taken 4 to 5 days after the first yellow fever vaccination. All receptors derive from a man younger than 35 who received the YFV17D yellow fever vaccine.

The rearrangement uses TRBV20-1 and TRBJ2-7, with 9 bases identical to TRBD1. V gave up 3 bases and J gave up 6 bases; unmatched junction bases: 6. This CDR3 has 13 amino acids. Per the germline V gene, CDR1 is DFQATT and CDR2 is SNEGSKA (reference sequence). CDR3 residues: CSASYRGRVEQYF. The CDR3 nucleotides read TGCAGTGCTAGTTACAGGGGGCGAGTCGAGCAGTACTTC.

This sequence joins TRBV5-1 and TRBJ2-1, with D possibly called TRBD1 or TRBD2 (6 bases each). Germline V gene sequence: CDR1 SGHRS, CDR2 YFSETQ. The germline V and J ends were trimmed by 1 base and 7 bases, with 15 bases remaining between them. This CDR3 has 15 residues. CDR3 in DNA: TGCGCCAGCAGCTTGTACGGGGGCTCTGGGAATGAGCAGTTCTTC. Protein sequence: CASSLYGGSGNEQFF.

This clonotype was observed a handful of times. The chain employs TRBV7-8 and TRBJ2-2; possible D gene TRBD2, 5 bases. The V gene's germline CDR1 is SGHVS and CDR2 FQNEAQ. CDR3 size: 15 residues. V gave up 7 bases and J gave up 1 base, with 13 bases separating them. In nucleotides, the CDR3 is TGTGCCAGCACTACATGGACTGGGAACACCGGGGAGCTGTTTTTT. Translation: CASTTWTGNTGELFF.

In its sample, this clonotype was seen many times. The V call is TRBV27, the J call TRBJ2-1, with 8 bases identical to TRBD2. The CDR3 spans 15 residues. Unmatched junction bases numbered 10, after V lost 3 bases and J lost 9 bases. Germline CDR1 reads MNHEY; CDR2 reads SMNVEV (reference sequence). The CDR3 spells CASSFHGTRYGEQFF. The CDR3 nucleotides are TGTGCCAGCAGTTTCCACGGGACTAGGTATGGTGAGCAGTTCTTC.

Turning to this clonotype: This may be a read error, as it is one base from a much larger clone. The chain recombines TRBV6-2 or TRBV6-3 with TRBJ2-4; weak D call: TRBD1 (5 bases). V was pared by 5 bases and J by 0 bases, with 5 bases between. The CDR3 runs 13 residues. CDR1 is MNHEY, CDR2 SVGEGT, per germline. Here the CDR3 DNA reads TGTGCCAGCAGTGACAGAGCCAAAAACATTCAGTACTTC. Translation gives CASSDRAKNIQYF.

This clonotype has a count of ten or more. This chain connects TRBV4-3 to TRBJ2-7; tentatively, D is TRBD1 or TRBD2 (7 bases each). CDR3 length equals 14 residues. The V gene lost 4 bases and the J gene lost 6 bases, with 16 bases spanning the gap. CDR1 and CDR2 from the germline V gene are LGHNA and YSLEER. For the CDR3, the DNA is TGCGCCAGCAGCCCGCAGGGGGGGTCTGGCGAGCAGTACTTC. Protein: CASSPQGGSGEQYF.

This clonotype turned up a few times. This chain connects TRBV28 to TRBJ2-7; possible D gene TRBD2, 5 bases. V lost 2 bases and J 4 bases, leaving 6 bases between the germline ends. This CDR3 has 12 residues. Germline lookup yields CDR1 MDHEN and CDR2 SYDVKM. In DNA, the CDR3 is TGTGCCAGCAGTTTAAGAGGGTACGAGCAGTACGTC. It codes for CASSLRGYEQYV.

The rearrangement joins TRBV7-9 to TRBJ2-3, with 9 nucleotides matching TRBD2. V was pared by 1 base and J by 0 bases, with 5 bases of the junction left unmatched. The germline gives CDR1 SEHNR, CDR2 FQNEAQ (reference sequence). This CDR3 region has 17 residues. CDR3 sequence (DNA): TGTGCCAGCAGCTTAGGCGGGGGGGCGTTTAGCACAGATACGCAGTATTTT. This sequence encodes CASSLGGGAFSTDTQYF.